The 23 T cell receptor beta chains in this list originate from one sample, sequenced in a study of cytomegalovirus exposure and HLA in healthy donors. Clones were read by immunoSEQ multiplex PCR, and TCRdb kept only the in-frame ones, dropping some. The table shows approximately 270,000 clones, with nearly 90% occurring only once. Sequenced input: PBMCs. Every receptor here comes from a woman aged 18 to 35 in good health and CMV-seronegative.

The J gene is TRBJ2-7, the V gene TRBV7-9, with D possibly matching TRBD2 (7 bases). CDR1 is SEHNR, CDR2 FQNEAQ, per germline (reference sequence). This CDR3 region has 16 residues. The V gene lost 2 bases and the J gene lost 6 bases, with 20 bases spanning the gap. The CDR3 DNA sequence: TGTGCCAGCAGCTTATACCCGGGGGGCCGGGTCCCCGAGCAGTACTTC. Its translation: CASSLYPGGRVPEQYF.

The chain employs TRBV19 and TRBJ2-5; D remains ambiguous. Trimming removed 6 bases from V and 4 bases from J, with 9 bases in between. The CDR3 spans 12 residues. CDR1 and CDR2 from the germline V gene are LNHDA and SQIVND (reference sequence). In nucleotides, the CDR3 is TGTGCCAGTAGCCTAAATCGAGAGACCCAGTACTTC. It is translated as CASSLNRETQYF.

The chain combines TRBV19 with TRBJ2-2, with a possible D match to TRBD1 (6 bases). Germline CDR1 reads LNHDA; CDR2 reads SQIVND (reference sequence). V lost 6 bases and J lost 1, with 12 bases in between. The CDR3 spans 15 residues. For the CDR3, the DNA is TGTGCCAGTAGAGAAAGGGGGTTGAACACCGGGGAGCTGTTTTTT. It is translated as CASRERGLNTGELFF.

The chain joins TRBV27 to TRBJ2-3; D uncertain. The CDR3 runs 14 residues. With 2 bases removed from V and 1 base from J, the gap between germline ends came to 7 bases. Germline assignment: CDR1 MNHEY and CDR2 SMNVEV (reference sequence). The CDR3 coding sequence is TGTGCCAGCAGTTTAGCGTTCGGCACAGATACGCAGTATTTT. Translation gives CASSLAFGTDTQYF.

Comment on this clone: Other DNA sequences within the sample encode an identical CDR3. The V call is TRBV20-1, the J call TRBJ2-5; no firm D call. Germline-derived CDR1 and CDR2 are DFQATT and SNEGSKA (reference sequence). The CDR3 is made up of 11 amino acids. Trimming stripped 1 base from V and 5 bases from J, with 5 bases between. As DNA, the CDR3 is TGCAGTGCTAGAGTGCAGGAGACCCAGTACTTC. It specifies CSARVQETQYF.

The rearrangement uses TRBV7-9 and TRBJ2-5; TRBD1 might be the D (5 bases). Between the trimmed V and J ends, which lost 2 bases and 3 bases, there was a span of 13 bases. This CDR3 has 15 amino acids. Germline assignment: CDR1 SEHNR and CDR2 FQNEAQ (reference sequence). Here the CDR3 reads CASSLTRTREETQYF. In nucleotides, the CDR3 is TGTGCCAGCAGCTTAACCCGGACAAGAGAAGAGACCCAGTACTTC.

The chain joins TRBV9 to TRBJ2-3, with 11 bases that match TRBD2. This CDR3 comprises 16 residues. Germline trimming cut 2 bases from V and 2 bases from J; bases unmatched to any gene: 4. Germline CDR1 SGDLS, CDR2 YYNGEE. The CDR3 DNA reads as TGTGCCAGCAGCGTTGTAGCGGGGGGGTTCACAGATACGCAGTATTTT. Protein product: CASSVVAGGFTDTQYF.

This clone occurred a few times. The V and J genes are TRBV5-1 and TRBJ1-1, with a tentative D call TRBD1 (5 bases). V was cut by 0 bases and J by 1 base, with 10 bases left in between. Germline loops: CDR1 SGHRS, CDR2 YFSETQ. CDR3 length equals 15 residues. In nucleotides, the CDR3 is TGCGCCAGCAGCTTGGCCAGGGCTGGGAACACTGAAGCTTTCTTT. This gives the protein CASSLARAGNTEAFF. The full variable domain, with the rest looked up from reference TRBV5-1 and TRBJ1-1, is KAGVTQTPRYLIKTRGQQVTLSCSPISGHRSVSWYQQTPGQGLQFLFEYFSETQRNKGNFPGRFSGRQFSNSRSEMNVSTLELGDSALYLCASSLARAGNTEAFFGQGTRLTVV.

This clone has just one count. V is TRBV6-4 and J is TRBJ1-1; 7 bases agree with TRBD1. There are 13 residues in the CDR3. The germline V gene encodes CDR1 MRHNA and CDR2 SNTAGT. Unmatched junction bases numbered 6, after V lost 7 bases and J lost 4 bases. CDR3: CASKIQGSTEAFF. In DNA, the CDR3 is TGTGCCAGCAAGATACAGGGGTCCACTGAAGCTTTCTTT.

The rearrangement uses TRBV12-5 and TRBJ2-1; 7 bases align to TRBD2. CDR3 size: 12 residues. CDR1 and CDR2 from the germline V gene are LGHNT and FRNRAP. V trimming: 5 bases; J trimming: 7 bases; junction bases outside the gene matches: 2. The CDR3 DNA is TGTGCTAGTGGTGTGGGAGGGAATGAGCAGTTCTTC. Its translation: CASGVGGNEQFF.

V usage is TRBV28 and J usage is TRBJ2-7; D call uncertain. CDR3 length: 12 residues. The germline gives CDR1 MDHEN, CDR2 SYDVKM. Trimming pared 2 bases from V and 3 bases from J, leaving 5 bases between. CDR3 protein: CASSLMGYEQYV. The CDR3 DNA is TGTGCCAGCAGTTTAATGGGCTACGAGCAGTACGTC.

The chain combines TRBV28 with TRBJ1-1, with 9 bases matching TRBD1. The junction had 7 bases not matched to a gene; V was cut back by 4 bases and J by 1 base. Germline CDR1 is MDHEN and CDR2 is SYDVKM. CDR3 length: 16 amino acids. This chain's CDR3 is CASSYITGGPNTEAFF. The CDR3, as DNA: TGTGCCAGCAGTTACATCACAGGGGGCCCGAACACTGAAGCTTTCTTT. Full variable domain (outside the CDR3, taken from reference TRBV28 and TRBJ1-1): DVKVTQSSRYLVKRTGEKVFLECVQDMDHENMFWYRQDPGLGLRLIYFSYDVKMKEKGDIPEGYSVSREKKERFSLILESASTNQTSMYLCASSYITGGPNTEAFFGQGTRLTVV.

V usage is TRBV28 and J usage is TRBJ1-5, with D hard to call. Trimming removed 6 bases at V and 7 bases at J, with 10 bases between. The CDR3 loop spans 12 amino acids. Germline loops: CDR1 MDHEN, CDR2 SYDVKM. CDR3 DNA sequence: TGTGCCAGCAGCCTCCCCCGGCAGCCCCAGCATTTT. Amino acid sequence: CASSLPRQPQHF. Filled out from reference TRBV28 and TRBJ1-5, the complete variable domain reads DVKVTQSSRYLVKRTGEKVFLECVQDMDHENMFWYRQDPGLGLRLIYFSYDVKMKEKGDIPEGYSVSREKKERFSLILESASTNQTSMYLCASSLPRQPQHFGDGTRLSIL.

V usage is TRBV19 and J usage is TRBJ1-1; 9 positions match TRBD1. Germline CDR1 reads LNHDA; CDR2 reads SQIVND (reference sequence). CDR3 length equals 13 residues. V was pared by 6 bases and J by 4 bases, with 3 bases of the junction left unmatched. The CDR3 loop reads CASSGQGTTEAFF. The CDR3 coding sequence is TGTGCCAGTAGCGGACAGGGGACCACTGAAGCTTTCTTT.

The rearrangement uses TRBV4-1 and TRBJ2-5; a weak D match, TRBD1 (6 bases). V was trimmed by 0 bases and J by 5 bases, leaving 13 bases between them. Germline CDR1 is MGHRA and CDR2 is YSYEKL. This CDR3 comprises 15 residues. The CDR3 reads CASSQDSQGWETQYF. Written as DNA, the CDR3 is TGCGCCAGCAGCCAAGACTCACAGGGCTGGGAGACCCAGTACTTC.

This clone was picked up one time. CDR3 bases: TGTGCCAGCAGCAAAACCACGTACAGGACACTCCGGGGCTACACCTTC. Translation: CASSKTTYRTLRGYTF. The rearrangement joins TRBV21-1 to TRBJ1-2; the table's D call of TRBD1 was not tested on the DNA. TRBV21-1 is assigned pseudogene status. There are 16 residues in the CDR3.

The gene calls are TRBV19 and TRBJ1-4; D possibly corresponds to TRBD1 (6 bases). The CDR3 sequence is 12 residues long. The germline V and J ends were trimmed by 3 bases and 13 bases, with 12 bases remaining between them. The germline CDR1 and CDR2 sequences are LNHDA and SQIVND (reference sequence). As DNA, the CDR3 is TGTGCCAGTAGTATCGGACAGAATGTACTGTTTTTT. Encoded protein: CASSIGQNVLFF. The full variable domain, completed using reference TRBV19 and TRBJ1-4, is DGGITQSPKYLFRKEGQNVTLSCEQNLNHDAMYWYRQDPGQGLRLIYYSQIVNDFQKGDIAEGYSVSREKKESFPLTVTSAQKNPTAFYLCASSIGQNVLFFGSGTQLSVL.

V is TRBV28 and J is TRBJ1-2; the match to TRBD1 covers 7 bases. The germline V gene encodes CDR1 MDHEN and CDR2 SYDVKM. This CDR3 comprises 13 residues. Trimming cost V 10 bases and J 3 bases; bases outside gene matches: 8. The CDR3: CATKNRGDYGYTF. CDR3 DNA sequence: TGTGCCACCAAAAACAGGGGTGACTATGGCTACACCTTC.

The V call is TRBV7-2, the J call TRBJ2-3, with D tentatively TRBD2 (5 bases). The germline V gene encodes CDR1 SGHTA and CDR2 FQGNSA. The CDR3 runs to 14 residues. V lost 5 bases and J 1 base, leaving 10 bases between the germline ends. Here the CDR3 reads CASSQIGGTDTQYF. DNA for the CDR3: TGTGCCAGCAGCCAAATCGGGGGCACAGATACGCAGTATTTT.

On this clone: The identical CDR3 is also encoded by other nucleotide sequences in the sample. This rearrangement joins TRBV6-1 to TRBJ2-3, with 10 bases matching TRBD2. This CDR3 region has 16 residues. Germline CDR1 is MNHNS and CDR2 is SASEGT. The junction had 2 bases not matched to a gene; V was cut back by 0 bases and J by 2 bases. The CDR3 DNA sequence: TGTGCCAGCAGTGAAGCGAGCGGGGGGGCCACAGATACGCAGTATTTT. It specifies CASSEASGGATDTQYF.

The chain joins TRBV7-9 to TRBJ1-1; no clear D. Trimming shortened V by 5 bases and J by 8 bases, and 12 bases separated the two germline ends. This CDR3 has 12 residues. Germline V gene lookup returns CDR1 SEHNR and CDR2 FQNEAQ (reference sequence). The CDR3 spells CASSHPGNEAFF. The CDR3 nucleotides are TGTGCCAGCAGCCACCCGGGGAACGAAGCTTTCTTT.

This chain connects TRBV5-1 to TRBJ2-1; TRBD1 matches at 7 bases. The CDR3 spans 14 residues. From germline, CDR1 is SGHRS and CDR2 YFSETQ. Unmatched junction bases numbered 7, after V lost 0 bases and J lost 10 bases. The CDR3 nucleotides read TGCGCCAGCAGCTTGGTGGCAGGGGGTGAGGAGCAGTTCTTC. It translates to CASSLVAGGEEQFF.

The genes are TRBV27 and TRBJ1-5; 9 bases map to TRBD1. This CDR3 is 14 amino acids long. The J segment lost 3 bases and the V segment lost 8 bases, leaving 5 bases of the junction unmatched. In germline, CDR1 is MNHEY, CDR2 SMNVEV (reference sequence). The CDR3 protein is CASRTGGTNQPQHF. Written as DNA, the CDR3 is TGTGCCAGCCGCACAGGGGGCACCAATCAGCCCCAGCATTTT.